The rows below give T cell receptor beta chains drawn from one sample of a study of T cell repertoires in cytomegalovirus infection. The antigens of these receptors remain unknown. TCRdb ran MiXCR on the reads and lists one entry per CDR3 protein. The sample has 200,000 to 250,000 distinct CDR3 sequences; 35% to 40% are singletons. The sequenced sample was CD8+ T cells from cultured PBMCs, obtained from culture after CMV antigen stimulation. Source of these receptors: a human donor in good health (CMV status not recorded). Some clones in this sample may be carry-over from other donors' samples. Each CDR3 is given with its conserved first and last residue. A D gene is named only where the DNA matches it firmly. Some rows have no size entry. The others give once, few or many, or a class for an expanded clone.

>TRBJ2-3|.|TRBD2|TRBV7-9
TGTGCCAGCAGCTATAGCGGGGGGCTAGAAGATACGCAGTATTTT
CASSYSGGLEDTQYF
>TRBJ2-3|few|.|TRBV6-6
TGTGCCAGCATAGGAGAGAAGGGGATTGGCACAGATACGCAGTATTTT
CASIGEKGIGTDTQYF
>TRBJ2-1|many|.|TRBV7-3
TGTGCCAGCAGCTTAGAGGGGGGTACGGGAGGAAGGGACAATGAGCAGTTCTTC
CASSLEGGTGGRDNEQFF
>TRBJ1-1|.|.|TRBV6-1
TGTGCCAGCAGCCACGAGAGTGAGTGGAGGAGAGGGAACACTGAAGCTTTCTTT
CASSHESEWRRGNTEAFF
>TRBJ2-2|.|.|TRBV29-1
TGCAGCGTTGAGGCAGCCCCCGGGTACACCGGGGAGCTGTTTTTT
CSVEAAPGYTGELFF
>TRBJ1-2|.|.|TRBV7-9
TGTGCCAGCAGCTCCTCTCCCCGTTGGGGCTACACCTTC
CASSSSPRWGYTF
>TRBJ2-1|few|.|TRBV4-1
TGCGCCAGCAGCCAACCGGCACAGGGCCCTAACAATGAGCAGTTCTTC
CASSQPAQGPNNEQFF
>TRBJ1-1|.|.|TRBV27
TGTGCCAGCAGTTTGGGGGGGGGATTCACTGAAGCTTTCTTT
CASSLGGGFTEAFF
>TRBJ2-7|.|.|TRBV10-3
TGTGCCATCAGTGGCTCGGTGGGGACCTACGAGCAGTACTTC
CAISGSVGTYEQYF
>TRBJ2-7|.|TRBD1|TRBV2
TGTGCCAGCACCGTATACAGACAGGGGCCCTACGAGCAGTACTTC
CASTVYRQGPYEQYF
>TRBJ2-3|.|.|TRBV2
TGTGCCAGGGACACAGTGGTAGATACGCAGTATTTT
CARDTVVDTQYF
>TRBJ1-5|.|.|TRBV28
TGTGCCAGCAGCTCCACTAGGGAGGCCCAGCATTTT
CASSSTREAQHF
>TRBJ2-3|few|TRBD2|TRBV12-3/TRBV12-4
TGTGCCAGCAGTCCCCGACTAGCGGGAGGAGATACGCAGTATTTT
CASSPRLAGGDTQYF
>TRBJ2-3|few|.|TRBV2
TGTGCCAGCAGTGGAGGCGCAGATACGCAGTATTTT
CASSGGADTQYF
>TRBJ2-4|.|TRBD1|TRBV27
TGTGCCAGCAGTTTGGGACAGGGTTCCAAAAACATTCAGTACTTC
CASSLGQGSKNIQYF
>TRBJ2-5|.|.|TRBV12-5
TGTGCTAGTGGTTTGCTGGTCCACGGTAGGGAGACCCAGTACTTC
CASGLLVHGRETQYF
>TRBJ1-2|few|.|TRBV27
TGTGCCAGCACCACCTTCGCAGGGACCTCCTATGGCTACACCTTC
CASTTFAGTSYGYTF
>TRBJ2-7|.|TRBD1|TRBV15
TGTGCCACCAGCGGCCCGGGACAGAGCTACGAGCAGTACTTC
CATSGPGQSYEQYF
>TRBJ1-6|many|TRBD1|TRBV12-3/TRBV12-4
TGTGCCAGCAGCCCCCTCCTCTCCGGGACAGTGAATTCACCCCTCCACTTT
CASSPLLSGTVNSPLHF
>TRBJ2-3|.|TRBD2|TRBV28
TGTGCCAGCAGTCCACTAGCGTGGGCAGATACGCAGTATTTT
CASSPLAWADTQYF
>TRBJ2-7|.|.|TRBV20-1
TGCAGTGCTGGGGGTCCCACTAGAAAAGACGAGCAGTACTTC
CSAGGPTRKDEQYF
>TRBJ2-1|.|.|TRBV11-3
TGTGCCAGCAGCTCACGCCGGGACTTGTACAATGAGCAGTTCTTC
CASSSRRDLYNEQFF
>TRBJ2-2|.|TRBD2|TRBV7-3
TGTGCCAGCAGCTTAACCCACGAGTTGGGACTAGCGGGCCCAGGTGGCACCGGGGAGCTGTTTTTT
CASSLTHELGLAGPGGTGELFF
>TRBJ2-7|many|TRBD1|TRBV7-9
TGTGCCAGCAGCTTAGAACTGGCCAGGGGGCGCGAATACGAGCAGTACTTC
CASSLELARGREYEQYF
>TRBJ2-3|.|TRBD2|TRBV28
TGTGCCAGCGTTCGTAGCGGGAGGGCCACAGATACGCAGTATTTT
CASVRSGRATDTQYF
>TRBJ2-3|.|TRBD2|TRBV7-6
TGTGCCAGCAGCTCCCCCCGCGGGGGATCGGACACAGATACGCAGTATTTT
CASSSPRGGSDTDTQYF
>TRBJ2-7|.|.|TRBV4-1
TGCGCCAGCAGCCCGGTTCTGGCCTACGAGCAGTACTTC
CASSPVLAYEQYF
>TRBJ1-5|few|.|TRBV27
TGTGCCAGCAGTTTATTTGGGCAGATAGGACAGCCCCAGCATTTT
CASSLFGQIGQPQHF
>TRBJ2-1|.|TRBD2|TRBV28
TGTGCCAGCAGTTGCTCGTCCGGGACTAGCACGTGGACCTACAATGAGCAGTTCTTC
CASSCSSGTSTWTYNEQFF
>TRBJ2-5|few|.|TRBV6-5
TGTGCCAGCAGTTACTCCTCCTGGGGGCAAGAGACCCAGTACTTC
CASSYSSWGQETQYF
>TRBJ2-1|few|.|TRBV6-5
TGTGCCAGCAGTTACAGAGGGAGCAGCTCCTACAATGAGCAGTTCTTC
CASSYRGSSSYNEQFF
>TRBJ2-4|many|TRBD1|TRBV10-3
TGTGCCATCATACGACTAATGGACAGGGCCAAAAACATTCAGTACTTC
CAIIRLMDRAKNIQYF
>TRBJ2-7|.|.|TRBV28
TGTGCCAGCCTCGACGGACTGCTGTACGAGCAGTACTTC
CASLDGLLYEQYF
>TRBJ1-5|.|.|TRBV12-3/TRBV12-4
TGTGCCAGCACCTCGGACAGTAGCAATCAGCCCCAGCATTTT
CASTSDSSNQPQHF
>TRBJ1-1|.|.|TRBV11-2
TGTGCCAGCAGCTTAGATACGGGAGTGGGTACTTTAGCCTTCTTT
CASSLDTGVGTLAFF
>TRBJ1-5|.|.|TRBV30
TGTGCCTGGAGTGAGGGGGACCATCAGCCCCAGCATTTT
CAWSEGDHQPQHF
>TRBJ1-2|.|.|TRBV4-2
TGTGCCAGCTGCCGGCCCCGGGTCTATGGCTACACCTTC
CASCRPRVYGYTF
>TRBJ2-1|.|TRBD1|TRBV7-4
TGTGCCAGCAGCTCAGGACAGGCGAGCTCCTACAATGAGCAGTTCTTC
CASSSGQASSYNEQFF
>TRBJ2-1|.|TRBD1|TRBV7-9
TGTGCCAGCAGCTCAGGGGGACAGGGGTTTGATGAGCAGTTCTTC
CASSSGGQGFDEQFF
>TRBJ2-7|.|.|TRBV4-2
TGTGCCAGCAGCCAAGGGGCTAGCGAGCAGTACTTC
CASSQGASEQYF
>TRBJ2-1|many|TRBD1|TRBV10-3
TGTGCCATGGCCTGGGACAGGGGAAGCAATGAGCAGTTCTTC
CAMAWDRGSNEQFF
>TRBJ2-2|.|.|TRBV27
TGTGCCAGCAGTCGGGGTTGGACCGGGGAGCTGTTTTTT
CASSRGWTGELFF
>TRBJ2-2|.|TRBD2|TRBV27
TGTGCCAGCAGTCCCAGGGGAGCGGAACGCTCCGGGGGGGCCGGGGAGCTGTTTTTT
CASSPRGAERSGGAGELFF
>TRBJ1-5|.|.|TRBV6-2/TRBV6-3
TGTGCCAGCAGTTTAAAGTGGACACCTCGCAATCAGCCCCAGCATTTT
CASSLKWTPRNQPQHF
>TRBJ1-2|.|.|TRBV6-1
TGTGCCAGCAGTCCCAAAGCAGGGCAGGCCTATGGCTACACCTTC
CASSPKAGQAYGYTF
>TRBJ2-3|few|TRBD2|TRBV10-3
TGTGCCATCAGTGACAATTCTGGCGGGGGGGCTATCAGAGATACGCAGTATTTT
CAISDNSGGGAIRDTQYF
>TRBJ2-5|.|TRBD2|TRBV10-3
TGTGCCACCTCCAGGAGGAGCGGGAGGGGGAGTTCAGAGACCCAGTACTTC
CATSRRSGRGSSETQYF
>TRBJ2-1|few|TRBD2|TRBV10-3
TGTGCCATCAGTGATGCAGGACTAGCATCCAATGAGCAGTTCTTC
CAISDAGLASNEQFF
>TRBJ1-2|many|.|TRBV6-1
TGTGCCAGCAGTACCACAGGCATCGGCTATGGCTACACCTTC
CASSTTGIGYGYTF
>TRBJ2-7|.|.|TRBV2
TGTGCCAGCAGTGATTATAACAGGGCCTACGAGCAGTACTTC
CASSDYNRAYEQYF
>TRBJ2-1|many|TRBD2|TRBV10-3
TGTGCCGGAAGAGCGGGGGGCTACAATGAGCAGTTCTTC
CAGRAGGYNEQFF
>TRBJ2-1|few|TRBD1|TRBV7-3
TGTGCCAGCAGCCAGGGGGCGGGTTACAATGAGCAGTTCTTC
CASSQGAGYNEQFF
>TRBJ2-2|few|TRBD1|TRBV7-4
TGTGCCAGCAGCTCCCCTAGACAGGGGCTGATCGCCGGGGAGCTGTTTTTT
CASSSPRQGLIAGELFF